This T cell receptor (beta chain) appears in the sequencing data of a study of radiotherapy plus CTLA-4 blockade in lung cancer. The wider study: An objective response was seen in 18% of patients, and disease control in 31%. Study-wide results and caveats: Clones of tumor-derived TCRs expanded in blood after radiotherapy plus ipilimumab.

Chemo-refractory metastatic non-small-cell lung cancer patients were treated with focal radiation plus CTLA-4 blockade with ipilimumab. TCRdb's table, derived via immunoSEQ multiplex PCR, lists solely in-frame clones and lacks some. In the table there are about 80,000 clones, over 70% of which are singletons. V gave up 10 bases and J gave up 6 bases; unmatched junction bases: 8. CDR1 is MNHNS and CDR2 is SASEGT in the germline V gene. CDR3 length: 13 amino acids. Concerning this clone itself: Its antigen is unknown.

The source is a human donor with non-small cell lung cancer whose response to radiotherapy plus ipilimumab could not be evaluated. Some clones in this sample may be carry-over from other donors' samples. This chain uses TRBV6-1 with TRBJ1-2, with 10 bases identical to TRBD1. The input for sequencing was peripheral blood, taken from a patient treated with radiotherapy plus ipilimumab. CDR3 region: CATLGQGMHGYTF. The DNA for the CDR3 is TGTGCCACCCTGGGACAGGGGATGCATGGCTACACCTTC.